This TCR beta chain was retrieved from a study of blood T cell dynamics during melanoma immunotherapy (dated by TCRdb to the early 2020s). Regarding the research as a whole: The patients had metastatic melanoma and were given first-line pembrolizumab or nivolumab plus ipilimumab as standard of care in the United Kingdom. To identify early correlates of response, the study profiled peripheral T cell receptor repertoires in patients with metastatic melanoma before and after one cycle of checkpoint inhibitor therapy. The training cohort consisted of consecutive patients, while an additional independent group of patients from the same centre was pooled to form an external validation set.

This specimen's time point label, per the study, means: pre-treatment baseline. Blood samples were taken before treatment (T0) and at week 3 (W3), following the first cycle of checkpoint blockade. Except for a couple of patients with rapid clinical progression, response was assessed 12 weeks after the first infusion by RECIST 1.1; disease control meant complete response, partial response or stable disease. Patients were not eligible if they had prior systemic cancer treatment, concomitant immunosuppressant therapy or synchronous other active malignancies. To track both circulating cells and T cell turnover, TCR beta was sequenced from bulk PBMC as well as from plasma cell-free DNA. Lymphoprep and SepMate tubes were used to isolate PBMC from blood, and red cell lysis was then performed. QIAamp DNA Blood Mini kits were used to extract DNA from PBMC and from sorted T cell subsets. Study-wide conclusions, independent of this receptor: The relatively small sample size was acknowledged as potentially limiting generalization of the results. The study was unable to establish whether the T cell clones driving the repertoire changes were melanoma-specific or instead reflected general immune activation. A bifurcated reorganization of the PBMC repertoire at W3, with increased clonality or increased diversity, was observed in patients who later achieved disease control, unlike in progressors.

Every bulk PBMC sample had a fixed 350 ng of DNA loaded. TCR beta CDR3 sequences were amplified from genomic DNA with the immunoSEQ TCRb Assay kit following manufacturer instructions. The KAPA Library Quantification Kit for Illumina platforms was used to quantify the pooled libraries by qPCR. Pooled libraries were sequenced on an Illumina NextSeq 500, clustered at roughly 0.6-1.2 pM. Per the original workflow: TCR data were analyzed using immunoSEQ ANALYZER and the R LymphoSeq package. A rearrangement efficiency score was calculated as productive divided by the sum of productive and non-productive CDR3 sequences. Within each patient, timepoints were compared pairwise for clonality, measured with the Gini coefficient, and for diversity, measured with the Renyi index at alpha=1. Clonal relatedness, based on an edit distance of 3, and repertoire similarity, based on the Bhattacharyya coefficient, were both computed in LymphoSeq. To classify response, a linear discriminant analysis based on week-3 changes in clonality and diversity was built using the R MASS and caret packages. What TCRdb holds here is the immuneACCESS table cut down to in-frame rearrangements. Part of the clones is not present; checked against another copy, under half of the missing clones reflect an unresolved V gene, and the others are unexplained. The DNA gave D and trimming, while V, J and clone size come from that table. Here the sample has roughly 10,000 clones; approximately 90% occur a single time. The biggest ten clones account for about 9.4% of the sample.

As for this clone: Its antigen is not yet known. No quality values exist for individual bases; no much larger clone is one base distant.

The sequenced sample was blood, obtained from a patient treated with checkpoint blockade. The receptor's source is a human donor with melanoma.

The nucleotide sequence is TGTGCCAGCAGCTACCGAGGGGGAATCAATGAAAAACTGTTTTTT. This encodes CASSYRGGINEKLFF. The receptor chain draws on TRBV5-4 and TRBJ1-4, and perhaps TRBD1 as D gene, on 6 matching bases. The CDR3 covers 15 residues, taking in both the cysteine and the phenylalanine. Only the CDR3 DNA is retained, 45 bases long and in frame from the first base. CDR1 and CDR2 are read off the germline V gene (reference sequence) as SGHNT and YYREEE. V is reduced by 3 bases and J by 5 bases, leaving a spacing of 14 bases between them.